This TCR beta chain was recovered during a study of neurological immune-mediated disorders. Trimming pared 6 bases from V and 3 bases from J, leaving 14 bases between. The CDR3 totals 13 residues. Germline V lookup: CDR1 DFQATT, CDR2 SNEGSKA (reference sequence). Libraries from sorted cells each used roughly 1 million CD4+ or CD8+ T cells. The study's findings and limits: Levels of TCR clonal expansion peaked in HTLV-1-associated myelopathy and reached their lowest in multiple sclerosis, under those of healthy controls.

The cDNA came from 5'RACE, which used 10-nucleotide random UMIs. TCRdb processed the 5' RACE reads anew with MiXCR; each CDR3 protein has one entry. This sample has just over 30,000 distinct CDR3 sequences, with about 6% found just once. This clonotype was seen at least ten times. As yet, its antigen is unknown. The TCR was taken from a woman in her 50s in good health. The chain uses TRBV20-1 and TRBJ1-2; TRBD1 might be the D (5 bases). Sequences were obtained from CD4+ T cells from blood. CDR3 amino acids: CSAEHRLDYGYTF. CDR3 in DNA: TGCAGTGCCGAACACAGGTTGGACTATGGCTACACCTTC.